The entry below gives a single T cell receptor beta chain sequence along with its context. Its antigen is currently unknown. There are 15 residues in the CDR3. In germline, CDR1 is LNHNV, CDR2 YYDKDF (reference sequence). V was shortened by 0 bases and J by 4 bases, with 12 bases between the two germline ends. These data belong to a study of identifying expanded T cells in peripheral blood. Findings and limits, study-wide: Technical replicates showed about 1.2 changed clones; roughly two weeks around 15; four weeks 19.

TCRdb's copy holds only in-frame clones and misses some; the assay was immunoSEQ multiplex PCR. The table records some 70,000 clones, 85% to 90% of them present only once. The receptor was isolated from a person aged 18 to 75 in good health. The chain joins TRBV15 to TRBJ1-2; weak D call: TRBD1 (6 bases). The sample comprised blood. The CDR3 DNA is TGTGCCACCAGCAGAGATCTGGGGGCTACCTATGGCTACACCTTC. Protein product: CATSRDLGATYGYTF.